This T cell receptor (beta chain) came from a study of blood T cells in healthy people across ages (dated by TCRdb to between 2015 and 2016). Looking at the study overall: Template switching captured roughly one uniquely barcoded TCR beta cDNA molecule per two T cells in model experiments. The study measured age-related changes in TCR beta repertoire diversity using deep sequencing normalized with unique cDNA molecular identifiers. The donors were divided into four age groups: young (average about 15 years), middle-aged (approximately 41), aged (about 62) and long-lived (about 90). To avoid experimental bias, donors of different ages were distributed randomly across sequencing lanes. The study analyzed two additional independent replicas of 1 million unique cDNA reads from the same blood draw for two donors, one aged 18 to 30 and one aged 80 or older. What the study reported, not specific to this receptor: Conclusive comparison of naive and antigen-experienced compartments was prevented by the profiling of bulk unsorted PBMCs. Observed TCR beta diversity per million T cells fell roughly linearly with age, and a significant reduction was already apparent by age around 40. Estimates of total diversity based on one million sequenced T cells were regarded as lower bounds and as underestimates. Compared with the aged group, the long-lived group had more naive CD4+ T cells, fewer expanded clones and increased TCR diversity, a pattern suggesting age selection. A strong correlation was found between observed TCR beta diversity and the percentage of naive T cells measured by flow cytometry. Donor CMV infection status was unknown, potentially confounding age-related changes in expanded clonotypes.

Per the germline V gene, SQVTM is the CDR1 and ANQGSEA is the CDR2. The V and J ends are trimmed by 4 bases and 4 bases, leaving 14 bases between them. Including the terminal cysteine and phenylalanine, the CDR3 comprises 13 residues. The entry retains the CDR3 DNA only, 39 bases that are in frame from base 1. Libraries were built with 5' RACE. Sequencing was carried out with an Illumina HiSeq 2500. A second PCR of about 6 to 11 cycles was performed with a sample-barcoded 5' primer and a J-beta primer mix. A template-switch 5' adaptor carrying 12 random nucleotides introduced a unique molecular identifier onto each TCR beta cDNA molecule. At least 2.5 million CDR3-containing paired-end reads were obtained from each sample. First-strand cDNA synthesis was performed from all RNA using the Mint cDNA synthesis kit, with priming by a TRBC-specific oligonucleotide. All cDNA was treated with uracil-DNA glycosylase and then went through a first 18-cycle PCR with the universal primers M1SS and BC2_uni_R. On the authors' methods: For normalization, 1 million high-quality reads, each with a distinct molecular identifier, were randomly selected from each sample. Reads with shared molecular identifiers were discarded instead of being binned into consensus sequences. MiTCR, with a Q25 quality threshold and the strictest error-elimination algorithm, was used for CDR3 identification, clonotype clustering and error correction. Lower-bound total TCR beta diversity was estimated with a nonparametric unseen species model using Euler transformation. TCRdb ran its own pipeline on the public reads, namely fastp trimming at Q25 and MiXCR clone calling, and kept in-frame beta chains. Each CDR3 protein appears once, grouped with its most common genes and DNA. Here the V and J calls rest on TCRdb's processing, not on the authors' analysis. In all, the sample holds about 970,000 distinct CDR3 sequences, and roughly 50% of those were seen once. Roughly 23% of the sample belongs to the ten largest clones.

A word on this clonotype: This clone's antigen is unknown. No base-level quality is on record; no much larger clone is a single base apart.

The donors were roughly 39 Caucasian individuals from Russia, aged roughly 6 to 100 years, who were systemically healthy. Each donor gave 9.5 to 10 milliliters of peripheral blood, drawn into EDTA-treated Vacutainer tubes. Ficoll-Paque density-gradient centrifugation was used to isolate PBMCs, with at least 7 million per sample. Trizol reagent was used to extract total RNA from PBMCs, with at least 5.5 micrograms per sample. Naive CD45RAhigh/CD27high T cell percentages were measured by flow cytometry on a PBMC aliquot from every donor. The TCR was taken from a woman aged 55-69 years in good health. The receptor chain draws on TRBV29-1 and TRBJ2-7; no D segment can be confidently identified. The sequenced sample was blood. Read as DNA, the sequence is TGCAGCGTTGGAGACCCACAGACTTACGAGCAGTACTTC. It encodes CSVGDPQTYEQYF.